This is a list of T cell receptor beta chains from one sample in a study of T cells in Graves' hyperthyroidism and ophthalmopathy. TCRdb itself ran the multiplex PCR reads through MiXCR, one entry per CDR3 protein. This table has a few hundred thousand distinct CDR3 sequences, approximately 15% appearing once. Material for sequencing was blood. All receptors come from a woman under 30 with Graves' hyperthyroidism that later progressed to Graves' ophthalmopathy. The CDR3 runs from the conserved cysteine through the conserved F or W. Each record gives: V gene, CDR3 length, J gene, clone size, D gene, CDR3 DNA, CDR3 protein. The D gene is left open where the match is weak. Size is stated for part of the rows, as once, few or many counts, or as a class when the clone is expanded.

TRBV6-1,14,TRBJ2-5,few,.,TGTGCCAGCAGTGTAAAGGGAAGTGGGGAGACCCAGTACTTC,CASSVKGSGETQYF
TRBV27,13,TRBJ1-5,.,TRBD1,TGTGCCAGCAGTACAGGGGGCACTCAGCCCCAGCATTTT,CASSTGGTQPQHF
TRBV7-9,16,TRBJ2-3,few,.,TGTGCCAGCAGCCGGCCTTCTCTAGGGCAATCAGATACGCAGTATTTT,CASSRPSLGQSDTQYF
TRBV5-1,16,TRBJ2-3,many,TRBD1,TGCGCCAGCAGCTTGGCCAGGGGACAGATCACAGATACGCAGTATTTT,CASSLARGQITDTQYF
TRBV6-1,16,TRBJ1-1,many,.,TGTGCCAGCAGTGTTATGGGGGACGCGGTTTCAACTGAAGCTTTCTTT,CASSVMGDAVSTEAFF
TRBV5-5,16,TRBJ2-7,.,TRBD2,TGTGCCAGCAGCTTGCTTGCGGGAGTACCCTACAATGAGCAGTACTTC,CASSLLAGVPYNEQYF
TRBV7-2,12,TRBJ1-1,many,.,TGTGCCAGCAGCTTAGACAGATATGAAGCTTTCTTT,CASSLDRYEAFF
TRBV6-1,17,TRBJ2-5,many,.,TGTGCCAGCAGTGTACGACTTGGCAGTGAGATATTAGTGGCCCAGTACTTC,CASSVRLGSEILVAQYF
TRBV19,17,TRBJ2-1,.,TRBD2,TGTGCCAGTACATCCGGGACTAGCGGGAGATCCTACAATGAGCAGTTCTTC,CASTSGTSGRSYNEQFF
TRBV27,12,TRBJ2-7,few,TRBD1,TGTGCCAGTGCCTACAGGGGTGGCGAGCAGTACTTC,CASAYRGGEQYF
TRBV6-2/TRBV6-3,16,TRBJ2-2,few,.,TGTGCCAGCAGTGTTCCGTCAGGTCTCTCCACCGGGGAGCTGTTTTTT,CASSVPSGLSTGELFF
TRBV6-1,14,TRBJ2-7,.,.,TGTGCCAGCAGTCCGTCGGACGTTGGCTACGAGCAGTACTTC,CASSPSDVGYEQYF
TRBV20-1,17,TRBJ2-5,few,TRBD2,TGCAGTGCTGACTCCTTGGGACTAGCGGGAGGGGGGGGGACCCAGTACTTC,CSADSLGLAGGGGTQYF
TRBV6-1,14,TRBJ1-5,many,.,TGTGCCAGCAGTGAATTGGGTGCCAATCAGCCCCAGCATTTT,CASSELGANQPQHF
TRBV6-2/TRBV6-3,15,TRBJ2-5,.,.,TGTGCCAGCAGTTACTCGACAGGGAGGGTGGAGACCCAGTACTTC,CASSYSTGRVETQYF
TRBV7-9,15,TRBJ2-1,.,.,TGTGCCAGCAGCTCCGACGGGACCACCTACAATGTGCAGTTCTTC,CASSSDGTTYNVQFF
TRBV28,16,TRBJ2-3,few,TRBD1,TGTGCCAGCAGCAAGGGGACAGGGTGGTCCACAGATACGCAGTATTTT,CASSKGTGWSTDTQYF
TRBV3-1,12,TRBJ2-5,many,.,TGTGCCAGCAGAGGGTTGAAAGAGACCCAGTACTTC,CASRGLKETQYF
TRBV7-9,12,TRBJ2-7,.,.,TGTGCCAGCAGCGGTGACACGTACGAGCAGTACTTC,CASSGDTYEQYF
TRBV20-1,15,TRBJ2-7,.,TRBD2,TGCAGTGCTAGAGTTACCGGGACTAGCTCCTACGAGCAGTACTTC,CSARVTGTSSYEQYF
TRBV28,18,TRBJ2-6,many,TRBD1,TGTGCCAGCAGAGACCGCCGAGACAGGGGCTCTGGGGCCAACGTCCTGACTTTC,CASRDRRDRGSGANVLTF
TRBV7-6,13,TRBJ2-1,few,.,TGTGCCAGCAGCTTAGACCCCTCGGCTGAGCAGTTCTTC,CASSLDPSAEQFF
TRBV12-3/TRBV12-4,13,TRBJ2-7,many,.,TGTGCCAGCAGTTTCGGGGCCTCCTACGAGCAGTACTTC,CASSFGASYEQYF
TRBV10-2,14,TRBJ1-1,.,.,TGCGCCAGCACTGTAGGGGTTGGGTCCTCTAAAGCTTTCTTT,CASTVGVGSSKAFF